Shown below are 20 T cell receptor beta chains from a single sample sequenced in a study of T cell responses to AZD1222 COVID-19 vaccine. Clones were sequenced by immunoSEQ multiplex PCR, and TCRdb holds only the in-frame ones, with some missing. The sample has 150,000 to 200,000 clones, 70% to 90% seen once. The material sequenced was peripheral blood, taken on day 0 of AZD1222 vaccination. These receptors all stem from an adult in good health.

Only a few counts were recorded for this clone. The rearrangement links TRBV5-6 to TRBJ1-1; perhaps TRBD1 as D (6 bases). The CDR3 is 14 amino acids. Germline loops: CDR1 SGHDT, CDR2 YYEEEE. Trimming stripped 4 bases from V and 5 bases from J, with 15 bases between. The DNA for the CDR3 is TGTGCCAGCAGCGACGACAGAGGGGGTACTGAAGCTTTCTTT. Its protein product is CASSDDRGGTEAFF.

For the CDR3, the DNA is TGTGCCAGCAGCCCCCCCGGACAGGGATTGAACACTGAAGCTTTCTTT. It specifies CASSPPGQGLNTEAFF. The gene calls are TRBV4-2 and TRBJ1-1; 8 bases align to TRBD1. This CDR3 is 16 amino acids long. V gave up 4 bases and J gave up 0 bases; unmatched junction bases: 7. The germline V gene encodes CDR1 LGHNA and CDR2 YNFKEQ.

This clone was seen a few times. Distinct nucleotide sequences in the sample also encode this CDR3. The chain employs TRBV7-2 and TRBJ2-5; TRBD2 is a possible D gene (5 bases). CDR1 and CDR2 from the germline V gene are SGHTA and FQGNSA. Trimming pared 4 bases from V and 2 bases from J, leaving 8 bases between. The CDR3 totals 13 residues. DNA of the CDR3: TGTGCCAGCAGCTCGCGGGTGCAAGAGACCCAGTACTTC. As protein: CASSSRVQETQYF.

The V call is TRBV5-4, the J call TRBJ1-4; possible D gene TRBD1, 5 bases. Germline values: CDR1 SGHNT, CDR2 YYREEE (reference sequence). The CDR3 runs 15 residues. V gave up 0 bases and J gave up 4 bases, with 10 bases separating them. In DNA form, the CDR3 reads TGTGCCAGCAGCTTGGGGGGACGTGGTAATGAAAAACTGTTTTTT. The encoded protein is CASSLGGRGNEKLFF.

This clone is a singleton in its sample. J is TRBJ2-7 and V is TRBV7-6; 8 bases map to TRBD1. Germline V lookup: CDR1 SGHVS, CDR2 FNYEAQ. The J segment lost 3 bases and the V segment lost 4 bases, leaving 11 bases of the junction unmatched. This CDR3 has 16 residues. The CDR3: CASSSFFGQGSYEQYF. The CDR3 DNA reads as TGTGCCAGCAGCTCCTTCTTTGGACAGGGTAGCTACGAGCAGTACTTC.

The chain joins TRBV6-5 to TRBJ2-2, with D uncertain. V dropped 5 bases and J dropped 4 bases, with 8 bases sitting between them. Germline CDR1 and CDR2: MNHEY and SVGAGI. The CDR3 runs 13 residues. CDR3 sequence: CASSTVSTGELFF. CDR3 nucleotide sequence: TGTGCCAGCAGTACGGTATCCACCGGGGAGCTGTTTTTT.

The CDR3 loop is CASSLPTGAINEKLFF. CDR3 coding DNA: TGTGCCAGCAGCCTCCCCACGGGGGCCATTAATGAAAAACTGTTTTTT. V usage is TRBV28 and J usage is TRBJ1-4, with D perhaps TRBD1 (6 bases). Trimming took off 6 bases at V and 4 bases at J, with 18 bases between the two ends. The CDR3 loop spans 16 amino acids. Per germline, CDR1 MDHEN and CDR2 SYDVKM.

V gene TRBV5-1 combines with J gene TRBJ2-7; D is unclear. Trimming took 6 bases from V and 2 from J, leaving 15 bases between them. The CDR3 covers 14 residues. Per germline, CDR1 SGHRS and CDR2 YFSETQ. The CDR3 coding sequence is TGCGCCAGCACCGCCCCCCGCCTACCCTACGAGCAGTACTTC. Translated: CASTAPRLPYEQYF.

CDR3 DNA sequence: TGTGCCAGCAGCGCTGACACTCGTTGGGAGACCCAGTACTTC. Protein: CASSADTRWETQYF. The V call is TRBV9, the J call TRBJ2-5; no reliable D call. The CDR3 extends over 14 amino acids. The germline gives CDR1 SGDLS, CDR2 YYNGEE. Deletions cut 3 bases from V and 5 bases from J, with 14 bases between.

In this sample, this clone turned up once. V usage is TRBV5-1 and J usage is TRBJ2-2; 7 bases align to TRBD2. Germline assignment: CDR1 SGHRS and CDR2 YFSETQ. The CDR3 length is 13 residues. J gave up 7 bases and V 6 bases, and 6 bases lay outside the gene matches. CDR3 loop: CASTREGHGELFF. The CDR3 DNA reads TGCGCCAGCACCAGGGAGGGCCACGGGGAGCTGTTTTTT.

The CDR3 protein is CASSLTGSTDTQYF. CDR3 in DNA: TGCGCCAGCAGCCTGACAGGGAGCACAGATACGCAGTATTTT. The gene calls are TRBV4-1 and TRBJ2-3; 7 bases agree with TRBD1. There are 14 residues in the CDR3. From germline, CDR1 is MGHRA and CDR2 YSYEKL. The ends lost 4 bases at V and 0 bases at J; junction bases unmatched: 1.

The V call is TRBV7-3, the J call TRBJ2-1; 7 bases are a match to TRBD2. The germline V gene encodes CDR1 SGHTA and CDR2 FQGTGA. The trim removed 5 bases at V and 6 bases at J, leaving 10 bases unmatched. The CDR3 runs 15 residues. This chain's CDR3 is CASSAGLGTRNEQFF. The CDR3 nucleotides are TGTGCCAGCAGCGCCGGACTAGGTACTCGCAATGAGCAGTTCTTC.

The chain employs TRBV29-1 and TRBJ2-6; TRBD1 is a possible D gene (7 bases). The CDR3 spans 14 residues. Germline V lookup: CDR1 SQVTM, CDR2 ANQGSEA. The ends were cut back, 6 bases at V and 3 bases at J, with 12 bases in the middle. The CDR3: CSVRQGGGANVLTF. The CDR3, as DNA: TGCAGCGTGCGACAGGGAGGTGGGGCCAACGTCCTGACTTTC.

The CDR3 here is CASSPGQGTNTEAFF. Written as DNA, the CDR3 is TGTGCCAGCAGCCCAGGACAGGGGACTAACACTGAAGCTTTCTTT. The chain combines TRBV9 with TRBJ1-1; TRBD1 matches at 9 bases. V shed 4 bases, J shed 2 bases, and the junction held 6 bases outside the gene matches. The CDR3 covers 15 residues. CDR1 is SGDLS and CDR2 is YYNGEE in the germline V gene.

V gene TRBV7-9 combines with J gene TRBJ2-1; D remains unclear. CDR3 size: 15 residues. Germline loops: CDR1 SEHNR, CDR2 FQNEAQ (reference sequence). Trimming stripped 5 bases from V and 5 bases from J, with 16 bases between. The CDR3 sequence: CASSRSGASNNEQFF. CDR3 bases: TGTGCCAGCAGCCGCTCAGGAGCATCGAACAATGAGCAGTTCTTC.

The rearrangement joins TRBV11-2 to TRBJ1-4; D not resolved. Germline values: CDR1 SGHAT, CDR2 FQNNGV. Trimming removed 1 base from V and 4 bases from J, with 10 bases in between. The CDR3 is 15 residues long. The CDR3 DNA follows: TGTGCCAGCAGCTTAGTGGGCACGAATAATGAAAAACTGTTTTTT. Protein: CASSLVGTNNEKLFF. The whole variable domain, filled in from reference TRBV11-2 and TRBJ1-4, reads EAGVAQSPRYKIIEKRQSVAFWCNPISGHATLYWYQQILGQGPKLLIQFQNNGVVDDSQLPKDRFSAERLKGVDSTLKIQPAKLEDSAVYLCASSLVGTNNEKLFFGSGTQLSVL.

This chain uses TRBV4-1 with TRBJ1-5; TRBD1 agrees at 8 bases. There are 15 residues in the CDR3. The germline CDR1 and CDR2 sequences are MGHRA and YSYEKL. The V segment lost 4 bases and the J segment 3 bases; nucleotides outside the gene matches: 5. CDR3 nucleotide sequence: TGCGCCAGCAGCCCAGCGGGACAGGTCAATCAGCCCCAGCATTTT. Residues: CASSPAGQVNQPQHF.

The J gene is TRBJ2-3, the V gene TRBV5-4; D may match TRBD1 or TRBD2 (5 bases each). Germline lookup yields CDR1 SGHNT and CDR2 YYREEE (reference sequence). The CDR3 contains 16 residues. The V and J ends lost 4 bases and 6 bases respectively, with 21 bases between them. The DNA for the CDR3 is TGTGCCAGCAGCGCCCGGGACCCTAAGGGTTGGGATACGCAGTATTTT. Protein product: CASSARDPKGWDTQYF.

The chain is built from TRBV29-1 and TRBJ1-3, with 7 bases that match TRBD1. This CDR3 has 13 residues. The germline V gene encodes CDR1 SQVTM and CDR2 ANQGSEA. V lost 7 bases, J lost 4 bases, and 7 bases stayed unmatched. CDR3 protein: CSAQTGLGNTIYF. CDR3 in DNA: TGCAGCGCCCAGACAGGGCTGGGAAACACCATATATTTT.

The CDR3 loop is CASSPTRTRAETQYF. Here the CDR3 DNA reads TGTGCCAGCAGCCCCACGCGTACGAGGGCAGAGACCCAGTACTTC. V is TRBV11-2 and J is TRBJ2-5; TRBD2 might be the D (5 bases). Germline values: CDR1 SGHAT, CDR2 FQNNGV. This CDR3 is built from 15 residues. Trimming cost V 5 bases and J 4 bases, with 17 bases left between them.